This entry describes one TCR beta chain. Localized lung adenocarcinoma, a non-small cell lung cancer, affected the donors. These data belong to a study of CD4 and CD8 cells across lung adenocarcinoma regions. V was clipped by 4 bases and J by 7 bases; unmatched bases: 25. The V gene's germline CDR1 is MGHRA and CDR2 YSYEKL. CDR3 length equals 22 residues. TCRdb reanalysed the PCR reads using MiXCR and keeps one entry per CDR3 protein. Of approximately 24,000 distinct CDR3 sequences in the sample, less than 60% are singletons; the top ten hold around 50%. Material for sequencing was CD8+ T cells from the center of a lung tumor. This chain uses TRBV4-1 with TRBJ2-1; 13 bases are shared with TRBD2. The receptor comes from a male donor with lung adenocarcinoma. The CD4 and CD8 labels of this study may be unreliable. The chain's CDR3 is CASSLKTLKERTSGGFRNEQFF. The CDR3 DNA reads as TGCGCCAGCAGCCTGAAAACACTAAAAGAAAGGACTAGCGGGGGCTTTAGGAATGAGCAGTTCTTC.